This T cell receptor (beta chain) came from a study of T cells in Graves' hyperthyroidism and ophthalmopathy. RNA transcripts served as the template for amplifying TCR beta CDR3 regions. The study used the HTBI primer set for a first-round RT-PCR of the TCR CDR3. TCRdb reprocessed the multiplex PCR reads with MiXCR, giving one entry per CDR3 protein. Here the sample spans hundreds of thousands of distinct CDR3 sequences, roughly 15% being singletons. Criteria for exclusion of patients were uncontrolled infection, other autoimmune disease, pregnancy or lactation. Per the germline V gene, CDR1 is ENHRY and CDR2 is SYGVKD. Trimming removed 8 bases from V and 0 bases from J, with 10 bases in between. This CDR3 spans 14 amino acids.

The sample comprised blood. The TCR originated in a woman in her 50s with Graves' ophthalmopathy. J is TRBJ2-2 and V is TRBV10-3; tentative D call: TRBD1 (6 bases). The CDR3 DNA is TGTGCCATCCGGGACAACGCGAACACCGGGGAGCTGTTTTTT. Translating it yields CAIRDNANTGELFF.